The T cell receptor (beta chain) described here comes from a study of shared clonotypes between healthy human individuals. Here immunoSEQ multiplex PCR was the method, and the copy in TCRdb shows in-frame clones only, minus some. The profile shows about 1.1 million clones, 70% to 80% of them singletons. The receptor was derived from a man between 18 and 29 years old in good health. Some clones in this sample may be carry-over from other donors' samples. Specimen: memory CD4+ T cells from PBMCs. The subset was: CD45RA-negative fraction.

In DNA form, the CDR3 reads TGTGCCAGCCCGCCCGCGGTCGTCGGTCGGGAGACCCAGTACTTC. It specifies CASPPAVVGRETQYF. The gene calls are TRBV27 and TRBJ2-5; D remains ambiguous. This CDR3 contains 15 residues. V gave up 8 bases and J gave up 5 bases, with 21 bases separating them. Germline CDR1 is MNHEY and CDR2 is SMNVEV (reference sequence).